The 5 T cell receptor beta chains reported below all come from one sample, sequenced in a study of T cell repertoires in cytomegalovirus infection. The antigens these receptors bind are not known. In TCRdb, the reads were re-called with MiXCR into one record per CDR3 protein. This table has under 95,000 distinct CDR3 sequences, approximately 43% appearing once. This specimen was CD8+ T cells from cultured PBMCs, taken from culture after CMV antigen stimulation. These receptors were collected from a human donor in good health (CMV status not recorded). Some clones in this sample may be carry-over from other donors' samples.

The rearrangement uses TRBV15 and TRBJ2-1; possibly TRBD2 for D (6 bases). V lost 1 base, J lost 8 bases, and 15 bases lay in between. CDR3 length: 15 amino acids. Germline V gene sequence: CDR1 LNHNV, CDR2 YYDKDF (reference sequence). The CDR3 spells CATSRGGGRGDEQFF. For the CDR3, the DNA is TGTGCCACCAGCAGAGGAGGAGGGAGAGGGGATGAGCAGTTCTTC.

The chain links TRBV5-4 to TRBJ2-1; TRBD2 matches at 7 bases. The CDR3 has 15 amino acids. Germline-derived CDR1 and CDR2 are SGHNT and YYREEE (reference sequence). V was pared by 0 bases and J by 2 bases, with 2 bases of the junction left unmatched. CDR3 sequence (DNA): TGTGCCAGCAGCTTGGTCGGGGGGACCTACAATGAGCAGTTCTTC. Translating gives CASSLVGGTYNEQFF.

The rearrangement joins TRBV13 to TRBJ2-1, with 7 nucleotides matching TRBD1. This CDR3 spans 12 amino acids. The germline CDR1 and CDR2 sequences are PRHDT and FYEKMQ (reference sequence). Losses at the gene ends were 5 bases for V and 8 bases for J; bases not matched to a gene: 3. CDR3 in DNA: TGTGCCAGCAGCGTGGACAGGCATGAGCAGTTCTTC. This encodes CASSVDRHEQFF.

The chain carries TRBV13 and TRBJ2-3; TRBD2 matches at 10 bases. In germline, CDR1 is PRHDT, CDR2 FYEKMQ (reference sequence). This CDR3 has 15 residues. J lost 5 bases, V lost 6 bases, and 8 bases had no gene match. The CDR3 DNA is TGTGCCAGCAGTCCAACTAGCGGGGCTCAAGATACGCAGTATTTT. Encoded protein: CASSPTSGAQDTQYF. The variable domain in full, with the rest retrieved from reference TRBV13 and TRBJ2-3, is AAGVIQSPRHLIKEKRETATLKCYPIPRHDTVYWYQQGPGQDPQFLISFYEKMQSDKGSIPDRFSAQQFSDYHSELNMSSLELGDSALYFCASSPTSGAQDTQYFGPGTRLTVL.

The chain combines TRBV28 with TRBJ2-1; D remains unclear. Germline V lookup: CDR1 MDHEN, CDR2 SYDVKM. V lost 2 bases to trimming and J lost 4 bases, with 12 bases between them. The CDR3 contains 15 residues. The CDR3 nucleotides are TGTGCCAGCAGTTTACCTGCTTCCGGATACAATGAGCAGTTCTTC. Translated: CASSLPASGYNEQFF.